Detailed here is one TCR beta chain. The CDR3 loop spans 11 amino acids. From germline, CDR1 is DFQATT and CDR2 SNEGSKA (reference sequence). V gave up 0 bases and J gave up 9 bases, with 6 bases separating them. The sequenced template was cDNA made from the entire isolated RNA. TCRdb's copy holds only in-frame clones and misses some; the assay was immunoSEQ multiplex PCR. The sample gives under 900,000 clones, around a sixth of which show up once; 0.02% to 0.025% is in the top ten. This entry comes from a study of beta chain features in type 1 diabetes. Sequenced material: naive CD4+ T cells from blood. The chain links TRBV20-1 to TRBJ1-3, with D unresolved. The receptor comes from a woman aged 18-29 years in good health. CDR3 nucleotides: TGCAGTGCTAGAGATCGGTTCACCATATATTTT. It codes for CSARDRFTIYF.